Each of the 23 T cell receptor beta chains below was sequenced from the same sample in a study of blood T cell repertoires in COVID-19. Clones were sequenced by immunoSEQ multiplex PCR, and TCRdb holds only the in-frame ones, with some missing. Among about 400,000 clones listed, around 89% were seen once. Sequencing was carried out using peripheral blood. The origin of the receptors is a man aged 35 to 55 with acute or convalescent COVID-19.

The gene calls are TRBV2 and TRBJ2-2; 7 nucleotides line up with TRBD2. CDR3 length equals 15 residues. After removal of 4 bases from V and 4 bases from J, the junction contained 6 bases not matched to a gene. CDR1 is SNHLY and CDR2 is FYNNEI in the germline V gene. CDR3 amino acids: CASSVAGDFTGELFF. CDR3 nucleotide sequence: TGTGCCAGCAGTGTGGCGGGAGACTTCACCGGGGAGCTGTTTTTT.

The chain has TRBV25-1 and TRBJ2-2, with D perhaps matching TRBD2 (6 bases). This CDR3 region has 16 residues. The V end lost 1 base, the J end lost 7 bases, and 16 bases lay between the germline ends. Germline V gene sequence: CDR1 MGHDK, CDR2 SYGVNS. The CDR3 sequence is CASSESDRERNGELFF. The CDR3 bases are TGTGCCAGCAGTGAATCGGATCGGGAGCGGAACGGGGAGCTGTTTTTT. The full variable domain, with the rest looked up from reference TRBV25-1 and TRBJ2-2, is EADIYQTPRYLVIGTGKKITLECSQTMGHDKMYWYQQDPGMELHLIHYSYGVNSTEKGDLSSESTVSRIRTEHFPLTLESARPSHTSQYLCASSESDRERNGELFFGEGSRLTVL.

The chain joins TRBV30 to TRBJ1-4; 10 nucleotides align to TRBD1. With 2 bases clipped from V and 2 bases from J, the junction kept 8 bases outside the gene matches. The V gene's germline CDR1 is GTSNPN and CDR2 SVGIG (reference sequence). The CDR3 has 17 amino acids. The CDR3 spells CAWSWTGGFFTNEKLFF. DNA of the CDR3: TGTGCCTGGAGTTGGACAGGGGGGTTCTTCACTAATGAAAAACTGTTTTTT.

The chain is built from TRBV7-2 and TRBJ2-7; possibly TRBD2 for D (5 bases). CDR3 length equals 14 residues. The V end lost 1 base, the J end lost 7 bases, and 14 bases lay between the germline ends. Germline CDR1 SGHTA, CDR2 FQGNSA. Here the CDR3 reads CASSLGRELLEQYF. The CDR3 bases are TGTGCCAGCAGCTTAGGCCGGGAACTACTGGAGCAGTACTTC.

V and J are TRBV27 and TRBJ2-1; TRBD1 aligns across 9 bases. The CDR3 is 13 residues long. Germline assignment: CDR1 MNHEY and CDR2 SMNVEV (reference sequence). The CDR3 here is CPTGQGISNEQFF. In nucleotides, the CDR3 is TGTCCAACGGGACAGGGTATTTCGAATGAGCAGTTCTTC.

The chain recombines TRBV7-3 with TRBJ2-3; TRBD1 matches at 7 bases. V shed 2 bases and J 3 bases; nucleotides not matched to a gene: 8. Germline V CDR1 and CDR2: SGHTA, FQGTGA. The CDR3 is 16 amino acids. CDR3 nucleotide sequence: TGTGCCAGCAGCTTAGGTTTGACAGGGTCGACAGATACGCAGTATTTT. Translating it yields CASSLGLTGSTDTQYF.

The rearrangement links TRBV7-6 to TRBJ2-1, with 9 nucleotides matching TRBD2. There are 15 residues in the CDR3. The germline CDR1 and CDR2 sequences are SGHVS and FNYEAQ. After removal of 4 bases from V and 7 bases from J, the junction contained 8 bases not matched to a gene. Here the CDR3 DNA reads TGTGCCAGCAGCTCACCTAGGACTAGCGAGAATGAGCAGTTCTTC. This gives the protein CASSSPRTSENEQFF.

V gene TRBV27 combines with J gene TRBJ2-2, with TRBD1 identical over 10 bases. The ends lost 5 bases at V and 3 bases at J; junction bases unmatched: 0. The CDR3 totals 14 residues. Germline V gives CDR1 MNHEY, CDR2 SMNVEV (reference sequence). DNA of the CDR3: TGTGCCAGCAGTGACAGGGGGCACACCGGGGAGCTGTTTTTT. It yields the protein CASSDRGHTGELFF.

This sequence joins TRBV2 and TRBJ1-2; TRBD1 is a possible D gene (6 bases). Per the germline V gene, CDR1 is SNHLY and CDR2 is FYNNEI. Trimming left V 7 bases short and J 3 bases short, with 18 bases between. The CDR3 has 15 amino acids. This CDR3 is CASTQGGGRHYGYTF. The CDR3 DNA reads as TGTGCCAGCACCCAGGGAGGGGGGCGGCACTATGGCTACACCTTC.

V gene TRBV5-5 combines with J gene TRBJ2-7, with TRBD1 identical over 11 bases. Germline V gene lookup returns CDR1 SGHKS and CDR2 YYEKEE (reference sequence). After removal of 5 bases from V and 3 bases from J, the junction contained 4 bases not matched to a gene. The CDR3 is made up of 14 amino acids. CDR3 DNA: TGTGCCAGCAGTCGGACAGGGGGCTTCTACGAGCAGTACTTC. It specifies CASSRTGGFYEQYF.

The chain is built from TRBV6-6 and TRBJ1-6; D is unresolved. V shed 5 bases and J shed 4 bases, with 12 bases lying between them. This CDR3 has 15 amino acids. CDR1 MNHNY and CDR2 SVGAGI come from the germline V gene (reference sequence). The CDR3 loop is CASSETDSYNSPLHF. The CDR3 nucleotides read TGTGCCAGCAGTGAGACGGACTCTTATAATTCACCCCTCCACTTT.

The CDR3 nucleotides read TGCAGCGTTGAGCAAGGGGGGGGTTCCTATGGCTACACCTTC. Its translation: CSVEQGGGSYGYTF. The chain employs TRBV29-1 and TRBJ1-2; a possible D gene is TRBD1 (6 bases). The germline CDR1 and CDR2 sequences are SQVTM and ANQGSEA. Trimming took off 3 bases at V and 4 bases at J, with 15 bases between the two ends. The CDR3 sequence is 14 residues long. The variable domain in full, with the rest retrieved from reference TRBV29-1 and TRBJ1-2, is SAVISQKPSRDICQRGTSLTIQCQVDSQVTMMFWYRQQPGQSLTLIATANQGSEATYESGFVIDKFPISRPNLTFSTLTVSNMSPEDSSIYLCSVEQGGGSYGYTFGSGTRLTVV.

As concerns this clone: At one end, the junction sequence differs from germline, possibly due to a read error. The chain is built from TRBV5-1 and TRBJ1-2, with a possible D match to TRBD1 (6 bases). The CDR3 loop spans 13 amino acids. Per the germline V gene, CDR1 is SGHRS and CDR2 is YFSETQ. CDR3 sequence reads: CASTLGGNYGYTF. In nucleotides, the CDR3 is TGCGCCAGCACCTTGGGGGGCAACTATGGCTACACCTTC. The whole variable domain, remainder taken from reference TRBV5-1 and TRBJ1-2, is KAGVTQTPRYLIKTRGQQVTLSCSPISGHRSVSWYQQTPGQGLQFLFEYFSETQRNKGNFPGRFSGRQFSNSRSEMNVSTLELGDSALYLCASTLGGNYGYTFGSGTRLTVV.

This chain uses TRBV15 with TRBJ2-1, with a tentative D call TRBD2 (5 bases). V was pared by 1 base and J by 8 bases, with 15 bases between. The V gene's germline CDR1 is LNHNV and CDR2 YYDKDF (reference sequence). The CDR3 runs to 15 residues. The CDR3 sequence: CATSRATGSVDEQFF. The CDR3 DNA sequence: TGTGCCACCAGCAGAGCTACTGGGAGTGTGGATGAGCAGTTCTTC.

The CDR3 nucleotides read TGTGCCAGCAGCCGTCCCGCGCGGGGCAGCGGAACTGAAGCTTTCTTT. Translating gives CASSRPARGSGTEAFF. V usage is TRBV5-6 and J usage is TRBJ1-1; maybe TRBD1 (5 bases). V was pared by 4 bases and J by 5 bases, with 21 bases between. The germline V gene encodes CDR1 SGHDT and CDR2 YYEEEE. The CDR3 sequence is 16 residues long.

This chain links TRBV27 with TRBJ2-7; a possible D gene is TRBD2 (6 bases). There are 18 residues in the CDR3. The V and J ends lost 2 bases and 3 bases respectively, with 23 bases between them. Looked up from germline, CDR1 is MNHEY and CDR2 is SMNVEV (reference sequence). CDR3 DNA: TGTGCCAGCAGTTTAGCGGCGGGGACCCGGCGGATCCACTACGAGCAGTACTTC. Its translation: CASSLAAGTRRIHYEQYF.

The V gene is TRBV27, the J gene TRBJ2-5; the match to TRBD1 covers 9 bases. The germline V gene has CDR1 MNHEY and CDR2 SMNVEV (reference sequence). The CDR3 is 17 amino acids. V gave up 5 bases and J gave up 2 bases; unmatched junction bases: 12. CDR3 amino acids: CASSTSGTGSLQETQYF. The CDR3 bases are TGTGCCAGCAGTACTTCCGGGACAGGGTCGCTACAAGAGACCCAGTACTTC.

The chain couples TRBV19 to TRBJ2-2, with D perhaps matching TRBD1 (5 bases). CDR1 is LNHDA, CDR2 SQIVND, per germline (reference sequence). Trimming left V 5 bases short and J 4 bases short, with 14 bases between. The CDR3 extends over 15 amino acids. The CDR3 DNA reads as TGTGCCAGTAGTCGTAGGGGATGGAGCACCGGGGAGCTGTTTTTT. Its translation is CASSRRGWSTGELFF.

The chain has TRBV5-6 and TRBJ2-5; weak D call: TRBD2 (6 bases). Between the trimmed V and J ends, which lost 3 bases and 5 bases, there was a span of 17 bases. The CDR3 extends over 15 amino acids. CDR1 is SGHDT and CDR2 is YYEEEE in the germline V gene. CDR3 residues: CASSWREGRRETQYF. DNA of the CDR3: TGTGCCAGCAGCTGGCGTGAGGGGAGGCGGGAGACCCAGTACTTC.

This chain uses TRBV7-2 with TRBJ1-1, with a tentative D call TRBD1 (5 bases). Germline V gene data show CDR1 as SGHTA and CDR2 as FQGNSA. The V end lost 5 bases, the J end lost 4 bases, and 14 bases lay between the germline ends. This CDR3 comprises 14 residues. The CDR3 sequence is CASSPNGGTTEAFF. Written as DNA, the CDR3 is TGTGCCAGCAGCCCAAACGGGGGGACCACTGAAGCTTTCTTT. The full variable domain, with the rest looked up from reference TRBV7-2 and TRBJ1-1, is GAGVSQSPSNKVTEKGKDVELRCDPISGHTALYWYRQSLGQGLEFLIYFQGNSAPDKSGLPSDRFSAERTGGSVSTLTIQRTQQEDSAVYLCASSPNGGTTEAFFGQGTRLTVV.

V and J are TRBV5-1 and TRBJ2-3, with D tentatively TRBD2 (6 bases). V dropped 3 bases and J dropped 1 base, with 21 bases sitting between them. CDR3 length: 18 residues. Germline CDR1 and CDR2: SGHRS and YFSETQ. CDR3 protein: CASSYVGPGGFRTDTQYF. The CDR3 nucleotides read TGCGCCAGCAGCTACGTGGGGCCCGGAGGGTTTCGCACAGATACGCAGTATTTT.

CDR3 nucleotides: TGCGCCAGCAGCCAAGAGGCCAGGGGGAGCACTGAAGCTTTCTTT. The encoded protein is CASSQEARGSTEAFF. The J gene is TRBJ1-1, the V gene TRBV4-3; TRBD1 agrees at 7 bases. The germline V gene has CDR1 LGHNA and CDR2 YSLEER. The length of the CDR3 is 15 residues. The junction had 5 bases not matched to a gene; V was cut back by 0 bases and J by 4 bases.

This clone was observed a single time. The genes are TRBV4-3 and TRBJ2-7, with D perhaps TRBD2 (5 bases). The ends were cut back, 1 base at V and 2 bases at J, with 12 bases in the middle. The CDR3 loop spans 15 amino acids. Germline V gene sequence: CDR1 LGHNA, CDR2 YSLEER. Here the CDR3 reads CASSQVLDWAYEQYF. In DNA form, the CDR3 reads TGCGCCAGCAGCCAAGTTCTGGACTGGGCCTACGAGCAGTACTTC.